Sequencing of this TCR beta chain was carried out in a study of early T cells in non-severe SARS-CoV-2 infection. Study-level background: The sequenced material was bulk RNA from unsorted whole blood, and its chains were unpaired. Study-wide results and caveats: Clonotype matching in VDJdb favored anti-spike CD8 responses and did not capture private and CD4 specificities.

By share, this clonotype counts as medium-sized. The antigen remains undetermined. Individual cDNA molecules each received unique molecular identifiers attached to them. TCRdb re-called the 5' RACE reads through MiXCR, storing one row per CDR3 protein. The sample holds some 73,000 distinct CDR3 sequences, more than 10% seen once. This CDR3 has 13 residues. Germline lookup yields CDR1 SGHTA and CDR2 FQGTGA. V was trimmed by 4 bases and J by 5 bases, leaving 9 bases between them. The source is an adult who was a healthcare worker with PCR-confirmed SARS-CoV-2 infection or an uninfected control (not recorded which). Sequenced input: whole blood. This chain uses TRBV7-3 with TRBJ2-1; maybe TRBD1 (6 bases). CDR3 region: CASSSGHNNEQFF. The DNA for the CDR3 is TGTGCCAGCAGCTCGGGACATAACAATGAGCAGTTCTTC.